The 19 T cell receptor beta chains listed next were all sequenced from one sample in a study of cytomegalovirus exposure and HLA in healthy donors. The PCR employed 60 Vbeta primers together with 13 Jbeta primers. Only in-frame clones appear in the TCRdb table, and some are missing; sequencing was by immunoSEQ multiplex PCR. The sample holds around 190,000 clones; 87% are singletons and the top ten take around 0.99%. The sequencing input was PBMCs. These receptors were taken from a boy between 2 and 10 years old in good health and CMV-seronegative.

A remark on this clone: The same CDR3 is also encoded by other DNA sequences in this sample. The gene calls are TRBV5-1 and TRBJ2-3, with 8 bases lining up with TRBD1. The CDR3 extends over 17 amino acids. Germline CDR1 SGHRS, CDR2 YFSETQ. Germline trimming cut 1 base from V and 6 bases from J; bases unmatched to any gene: 13. For the CDR3, the DNA is TGCGCCAGCAGCTTGTTAGGACAGGGCAACCTCCGCGATACGCAGTATTTT. Its protein product is CASSLLGQGNLRDTQYF.

This clone was recorded only once. This chain links TRBV5-1 with TRBJ2-1; D perhaps matches TRBD2 (6 bases). The CDR3 length is 16 residues. Germline loops: CDR1 SGHRS, CDR2 YFSETQ. V lost 0 bases and J 5 bases, leaving 15 bases between the germline ends. CDR3 protein: CASSLEAGMTNNEQFF. In DNA form, the CDR3 reads TGCGCCAGCAGCTTGGAGGCGGGGATGACCAACAATGAGCAGTTCTTC.

The V gene is TRBV11-3, the J gene TRBJ2-2; no clear D. CDR1 and CDR2 (germline): SGHNT, YENEEA. The V gene lost 4 bases and the J gene lost 7 bases, with 7 bases spanning the gap. The length of the CDR3 is 12 residues. The CDR3 region has the DNA TGTGCCAGCAGCTCCGCGGTCGGGGAGCTGTTTTTT. It specifies CASSSAVGELFF.

The rearrangement uses TRBV7-9 and TRBJ2-6; TRBD1 aligns across 7 bases. There are 17 residues in the CDR3. CDR1 and CDR2 (germline): SEHNR, FQNEAQ (reference sequence). V was clipped by 5 bases and J by 0 bases; unmatched bases: 7. In DNA form, the CDR3 reads TGTGCCAGCAGCCTGGGACAGCCAGGCTCTGGGGCCAACGTCCTGACTTTC. Translation: CASSLGQPGSGANVLTF.

V gene TRBV20-1 combines with J gene TRBJ2-2; D ambiguous. The V end lost 6 bases, the J end lost 6 bases, and 8 bases lay between the germline ends. Per germline, CDR1 DFQATT and CDR2 SNEGSKA (reference sequence). The CDR3 runs to 11 residues. CDR3: CSAPQAGELFF. The CDR3 region has the DNA TGCAGTGCGCCACAAGCCGGGGAGCTGTTTTTT.

The chain has TRBV5-6 and TRBJ2-7; the D gene is possibly TRBD2 (6 bases). Trimming pared 3 bases from V and 2 bases from J, leaving 18 bases between. CDR1 SGHDT and CDR2 YYEEEE come from the germline V gene. The CDR3 is 16 amino acids. The CDR3: CASSYRWRVGAYEQYF. In DNA, the CDR3 is TGTGCCAGCAGCTACCGGTGGAGGGTGGGTGCCTACGAGCAGTACTTC.

The chain employs TRBV19 and TRBJ2-5; the D is unclear. The DNA end is more similar to TRBJ2-7, so the J call may be wrong. CDR1 and CDR2 (germline): LNHDA, SQIVND (reference sequence). CDR3 length: 14 amino acids. In DNA form, the CDR3 reads TGTGCCAGTAGTATTGGAGCTGGGTCCTACGAGCAGTACTTC. Protein sequence: CASSIGAGSYEQYF.

The chain employs TRBV4-2 and TRBJ2-7, with 7 positions matching TRBD2. CDR1 and CDR2 from the germline V gene are LGHNA and YNFKEQ. The CDR3 runs 20 residues. V was pared by 0 bases and J by 3 bases, with 20 bases of the junction left unmatched. The chain's CDR3 is CASSQDGAGSGGGNVYEQYF. The CDR3 nucleotides are TGTGCCAGCAGCCAAGATGGGGCAGGGAGTGGCGGGGGAAATGTCTACGAGCAGTACTTC.

The J gene is TRBJ2-6, the V gene TRBV5-1; 9 nucleotides match TRBD2. Germline V CDR1 and CDR2: SGHRS, YFSETQ. Unmatched junction bases numbered 10, after V lost 6 bases and J lost 0 bases. The CDR3 length is 18 residues. The CDR3 nucleotides are TGCGCCAGCAAACGGGCGGGAGGGCAGACCTCTGGGGCCAACGTCCTGACTTTC. Its translation: CASKRAGGQTSGANVLTF.

The chain uses TRBV27 and TRBJ2-5; D gene uncertain. TRBJ2-7 explains the end of the DNA better; the J call may be wrong. Germline CDR1 MNHEY, CDR2 SMNVEV (reference sequence). This CDR3 is 15 amino acids long. The CDR3 coding sequence is TGTGCCAGCAGCCACCGGCAGGCAGCCTATAACGAGCAGTACTTC. It encodes CASSHRQAAYNEQYF.

The gene calls are TRBV2 and TRBJ2-7; TRBD2 agrees at 12 bases. The CDR3 contains 15 residues. The V and J ends lost 6 bases and 2 bases, in that order; junction bases with no gene match: 5. Germline lookup yields CDR1 SNHLY and CDR2 FYNNEI. CDR3 loop: CASRAGLAGTYEQYF. In DNA, the CDR3 is TGTGCCAGCAGAGCGGGACTAGCGGGCACCTACGAGCAGTACTTC.

The gene calls are TRBV6-1 and TRBJ1-5; TRBD1 aligns across 8 bases. Germline V gives CDR1 MNHNS, CDR2 SASEGT. The CDR3 loop spans 14 amino acids. With 3 bases clipped from V and 6 bases from J, the junction kept 4 bases outside the gene matches. The CDR3 region has the DNA TGTGCCAGCAGTGAGGACAGGGTCCTTCAGCCCCAGCATTTT. As protein: CASSEDRVLQPQHF.

The rearrangement joins TRBV28 to TRBJ2-5; 14 bases map to TRBD2. With V trimmed by 0 bases and J by 4 bases, 4 bases remained unmatched. Germline V gene data show CDR1 as MDHEN and CDR2 as SYDVKM. CDR3 length: 17 residues. The CDR3 sequence is CASSLWTSGGVRETQYF. The CDR3 DNA reads TGTGCCAGCAGTTTATGGACTAGCGGGGGGGTCCGAGAGACCCAGTACTTC.

This chain connects TRBV5-1 to TRBJ2-3; 11 nucleotides align to TRBD2. V shed 1 base, J shed 3 bases, and the junction held 1 base outside the gene matches. The CDR3 is 15 residues long. Germline-derived CDR1 and CDR2 are SGHRS and YFSETQ. The CDR3 coding sequence is TGCGCCAGCAGCTTGACTAGCGGGAGTACAGATACGCAGTATTTT. It specifies CASSLTSGSTDTQYF.

The chain is built from TRBV7-2 and TRBJ2-1; TRBD2 might be the D (7 bases). CDR1 is SGHTA, CDR2 FQGNSA, per germline. CDR3 size: 16 residues. Trimming took 5 bases from V and 7 from J, leaving 21 bases between them. The CDR3 region has the DNA TGTGCCAGCAGCCCTCGGGGGGCCAACAATCAGAATGAGCAGTTCTTC. It specifies CASSPRGANNQNEQFF.

The rearrangement links TRBV28 to TRBJ2-1; D is possibly TRBD1 (6 bases). The germline V gene encodes CDR1 MDHEN and CDR2 SYDVKM. This CDR3 spans 14 amino acids. The V gene lost 7 bases and the J gene lost 5 bases, with 15 bases spanning the gap. CDR3 sequence (DNA): TGTGCCAGCAACTACAGGGTCCCGGACAATGAGCAGTTCTTC. Translation: CASNYRVPDNEQFF.

The gene calls are TRBV5-1 and TRBJ2-2, with D possibly matching TRBD2 (6 bases). CDR3 size: 15 residues. Germline V gives CDR1 SGHRS, CDR2 YFSETQ. V was clipped by 2 bases and J by 1 base, with 9 bases between them. The CDR3 coding sequence is TGCGCCAGCAGCTTCCGGGACTGGAACACCGGGGAGCTGTTTTTT. Its protein is CASSFRDWNTGELFF. Combining the CDR3 with reference TRBV5-1 and TRBJ2-2 gives the whole variable domain KAGVTQTPRYLIKTRGQQVTLSCSPISGHRSVSWYQQTPGQGLQFLFEYFSETQRNKGNFPGRFSGRQFSNSRSEMNVSTLELGDSALYLCASSFRDWNTGELFFGEGSRLTVL.

The V and J genes are TRBV9 and TRBJ2-2, with D perhaps matching TRBD2 (5 bases). V lost 6 bases to trimming and J lost 0 bases, with 9 bases between them. In germline, CDR1 is SGDLS, CDR2 YYNGEE. The CDR3 extends over 14 amino acids. In DNA form, the CDR3 reads TGTGCCAGCACCGTCGGGGCGAACACCGGGGAGCTGTTTTTT. It is translated as CASTVGANTGELFF.

The chain combines TRBV9 with TRBJ1-4; no clear D. The CDR3 consists of 14 residues. Germline values: CDR1 SGDLS, CDR2 YYNGEE. Trimming cost V 0 bases and J 5 bases, with 8 bases left between them. CDR3 sequence: CASSVAIGNEKLFF. The CDR3 coding sequence is TGTGCCAGCAGCGTAGCCATTGGCAATGAAAAACTGTTTTTT.